This T cell receptor beta chain comes out of a study of cytomegalovirus exposure and HLA in healthy donors. Study-wide points: There were about 160 TCR beta chains listed as cytomegalovirus-associated. Productive status was seen about 87% or about 30% of the time for most TCR beta V segments in an earlier analysis.

Comments on this clone: The antigen is unknown.

The CDR3 loop spans 16 amino acids. The V end was cut by 0 bases, the J end by 2 bases, with 13 bases between. Germline values: CDR1 ENHRY, CDR2 SYGVKD. In the PCR, 60 Vbeta and 13 Jbeta primers were used. Assay: immunoSEQ multiplex PCR; the TCRdb copy retains only in-frame clones and omits some. The data contain under 200,000 clones, 60% to 80% of them singletons. The source is a man aged 40-50 years in good health and CMV-seronegative. The chain is built from TRBV10-3 and TRBJ1-2; D not certain. The sequenced sample was PBMCs. CDR3 sequence (DNA): TGTGCCATCAGTGAGTCGATCGTCGCGGCGAACTATGGCTACACCTTC. Its translation: CAISESIVAANYGYTF.